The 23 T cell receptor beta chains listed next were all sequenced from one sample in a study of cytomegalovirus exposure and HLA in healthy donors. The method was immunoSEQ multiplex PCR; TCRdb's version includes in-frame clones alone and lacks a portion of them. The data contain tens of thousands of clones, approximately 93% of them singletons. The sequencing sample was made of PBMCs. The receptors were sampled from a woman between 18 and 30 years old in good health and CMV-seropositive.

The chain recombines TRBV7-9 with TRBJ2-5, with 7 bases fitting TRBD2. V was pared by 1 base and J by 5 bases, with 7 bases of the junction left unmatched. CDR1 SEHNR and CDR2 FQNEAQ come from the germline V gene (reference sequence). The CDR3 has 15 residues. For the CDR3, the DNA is TGTGCCAGCAGCTTAGGGGAGGGGAGCATGGAGACCCAGTACTTC. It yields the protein CASSLGEGSMETQYF.

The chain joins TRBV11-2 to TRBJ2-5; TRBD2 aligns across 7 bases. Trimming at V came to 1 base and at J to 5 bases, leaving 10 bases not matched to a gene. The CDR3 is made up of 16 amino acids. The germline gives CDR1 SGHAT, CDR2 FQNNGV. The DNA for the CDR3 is TGTGCCAGCAGCTTAGGGGCGGGAGTCAGTTCGGAGACCCAGTACTTC. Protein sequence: CASSLGAGVSSETQYF.

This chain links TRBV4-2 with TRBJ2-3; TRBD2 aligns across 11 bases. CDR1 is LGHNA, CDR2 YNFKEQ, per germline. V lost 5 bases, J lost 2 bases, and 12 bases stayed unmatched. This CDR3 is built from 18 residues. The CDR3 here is CASSSLAGTSGYTDTQYF. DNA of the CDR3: TGTGCCAGCAGCTCATTAGCCGGGACTAGCGGATACACAGATACGCAGTATTTT.

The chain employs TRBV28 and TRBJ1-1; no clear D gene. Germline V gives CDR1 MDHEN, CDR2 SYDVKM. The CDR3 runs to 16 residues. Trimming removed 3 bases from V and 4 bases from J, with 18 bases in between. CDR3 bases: TGTGCCAGCAGTTTTATCGGGTCTCAGTCGGGCACTGAAGCTTTCTTT. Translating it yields CASSFIGSQSGTEAFF. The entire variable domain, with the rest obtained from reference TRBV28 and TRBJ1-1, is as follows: DVKVTQSSRYLVKRTGEKVFLECVQDMDHENMFWYRQDPGLGLRLIYFSYDVKMKEKGDIPEGYSVSREKKERFSLILESASTNQTSMYLCASSFIGSQSGTEAFFGQGTRLTVV.

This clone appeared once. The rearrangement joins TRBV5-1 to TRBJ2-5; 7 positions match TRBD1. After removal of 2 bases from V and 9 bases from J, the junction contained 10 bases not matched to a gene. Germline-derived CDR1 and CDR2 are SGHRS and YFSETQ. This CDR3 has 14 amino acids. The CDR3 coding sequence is TGCGCCAGCAGCTTCGGGACAGCCCCGAAGCCCCAGTACTTC. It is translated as CASSFGTAPKPQYF.

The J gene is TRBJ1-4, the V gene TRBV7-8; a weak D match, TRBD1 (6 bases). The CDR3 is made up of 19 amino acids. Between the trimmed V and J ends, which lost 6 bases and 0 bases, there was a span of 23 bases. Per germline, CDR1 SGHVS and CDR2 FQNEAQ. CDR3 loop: CASRDTWGQESSTNEKLFF. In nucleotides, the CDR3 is TGTGCCAGCAGGGATACCTGGGGACAAGAGTCATCAACTAATGAAAAACTGTTTTTT.

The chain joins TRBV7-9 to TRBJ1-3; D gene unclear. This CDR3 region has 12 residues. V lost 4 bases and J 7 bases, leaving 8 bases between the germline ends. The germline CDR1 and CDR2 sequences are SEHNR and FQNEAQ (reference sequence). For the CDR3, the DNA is TGTGCCAGCAGCTCCCTCGGGAACACCATATATTTT. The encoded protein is CASSSLGNTIYF.

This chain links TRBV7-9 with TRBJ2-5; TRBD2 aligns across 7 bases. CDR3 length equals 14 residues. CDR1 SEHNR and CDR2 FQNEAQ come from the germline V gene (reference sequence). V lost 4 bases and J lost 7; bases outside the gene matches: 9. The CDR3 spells CASSSGGSAGTQYF. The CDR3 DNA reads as TGTGCCAGCAGCTCGGGGGGTTCTGCGGGGACCCAGTACTTC.

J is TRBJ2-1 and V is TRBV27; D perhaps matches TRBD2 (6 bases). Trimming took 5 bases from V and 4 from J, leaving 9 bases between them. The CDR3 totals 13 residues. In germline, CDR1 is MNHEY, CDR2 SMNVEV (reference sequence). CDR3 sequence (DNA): TGTGCCAGCAGTGGGGGGTCGTACAATGAGCAGTTCTTC. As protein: CASSGGSYNEQFF.

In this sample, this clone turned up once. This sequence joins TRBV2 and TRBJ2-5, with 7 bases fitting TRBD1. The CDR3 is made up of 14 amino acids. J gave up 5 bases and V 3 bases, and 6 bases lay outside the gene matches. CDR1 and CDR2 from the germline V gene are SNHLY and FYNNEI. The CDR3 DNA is TGTGCCAGCAGTGATCGGCAGACAGGGGAGACCCAGTACTTC. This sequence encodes CASSDRQTGETQYF.

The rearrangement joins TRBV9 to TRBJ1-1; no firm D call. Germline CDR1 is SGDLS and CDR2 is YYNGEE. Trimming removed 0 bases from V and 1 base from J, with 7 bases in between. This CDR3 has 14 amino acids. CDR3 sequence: CASSVDGGNTEAFF. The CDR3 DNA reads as TGTGCCAGCAGCGTAGATGGAGGGAACACTGAAGCTTTCTTT.

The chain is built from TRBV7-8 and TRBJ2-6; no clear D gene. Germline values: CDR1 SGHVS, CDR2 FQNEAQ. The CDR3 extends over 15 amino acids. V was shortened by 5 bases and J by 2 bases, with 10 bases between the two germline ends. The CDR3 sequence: CASSRGEAGANVLTF. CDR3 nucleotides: TGTGCCAGCAGCCGCGGCGAAGCTGGGGCCAACGTCCTGACTTTC.

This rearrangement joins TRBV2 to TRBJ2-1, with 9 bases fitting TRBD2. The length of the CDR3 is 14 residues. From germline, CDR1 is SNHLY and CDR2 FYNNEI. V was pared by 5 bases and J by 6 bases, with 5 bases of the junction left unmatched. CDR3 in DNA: TGTGCCAGCAGTTGGATTAGCGGGGGCAATGAGCAGTTCTTC. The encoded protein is CASSWISGGNEQFF.

For the CDR3, the DNA is TGCGCCAGCAGCCAAGCAGGGGGAGAGACCCAGTACTTC. Translated: CASSQAGGETQYF. The chain links TRBV4-3 to TRBJ2-5, with 7 nucleotides matching TRBD1. The V gene's germline CDR1 is LGHNA and CDR2 YSLEER. V lost 1 base, J lost 4 bases, and 0 bases stayed unmatched. The CDR3 contains 13 residues.

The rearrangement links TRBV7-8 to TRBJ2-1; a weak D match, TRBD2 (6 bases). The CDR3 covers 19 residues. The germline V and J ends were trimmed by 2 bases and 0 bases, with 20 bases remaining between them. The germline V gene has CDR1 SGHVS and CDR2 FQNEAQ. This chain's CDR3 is CASSLSRVSGLGSYNEQFF. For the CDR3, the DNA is TGTGCCAGCAGCTTAAGTCGGGTTAGCGGCCTCGGCTCCTACAATGAGCAGTTCTTC.

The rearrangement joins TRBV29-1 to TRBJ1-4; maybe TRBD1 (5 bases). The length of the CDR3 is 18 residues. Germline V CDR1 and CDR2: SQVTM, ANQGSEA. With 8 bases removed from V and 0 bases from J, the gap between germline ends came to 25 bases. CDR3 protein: CSPPQLGVLNATNEKLFF. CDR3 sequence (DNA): TGCAGCCCTCCCCAGTTAGGGGTTCTTAATGCAACTAATGAAAAACTGTTTTTT.

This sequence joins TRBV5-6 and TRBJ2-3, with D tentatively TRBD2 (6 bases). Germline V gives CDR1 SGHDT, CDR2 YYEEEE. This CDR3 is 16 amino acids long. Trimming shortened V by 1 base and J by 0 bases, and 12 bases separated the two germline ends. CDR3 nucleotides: TGTGCCAGCAGCTTGAAGGTAGCGGCCAGCACAGATACGCAGTATTTT. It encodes CASSLKVAASTDTQYF.

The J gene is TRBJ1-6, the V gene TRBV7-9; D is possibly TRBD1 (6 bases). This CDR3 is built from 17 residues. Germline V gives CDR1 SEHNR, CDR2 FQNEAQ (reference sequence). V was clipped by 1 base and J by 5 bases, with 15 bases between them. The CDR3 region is CASSLVGTGRHNSPLHF. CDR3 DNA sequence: TGTGCCAGCAGCTTAGTAGGAACAGGGCGTCATAATTCACCCCTCCACTTT.

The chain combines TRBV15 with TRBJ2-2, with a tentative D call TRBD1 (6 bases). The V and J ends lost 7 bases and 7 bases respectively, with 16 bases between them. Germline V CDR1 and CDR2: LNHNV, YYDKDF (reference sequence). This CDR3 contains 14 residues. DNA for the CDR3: TGTGCCACCACCCACCCCCACAGGGTCGGGGAGCTGTTTTTT. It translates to CATTHPHRVGELFF.

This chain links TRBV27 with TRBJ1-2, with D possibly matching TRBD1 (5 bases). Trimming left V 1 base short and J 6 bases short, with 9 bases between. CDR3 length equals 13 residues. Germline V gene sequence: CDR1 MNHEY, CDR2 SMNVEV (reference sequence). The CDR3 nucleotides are TGTGCCAGCAGTTTATTTGGGGCTAATGGCTACACCTTC. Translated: CASSLFGANGYTF.

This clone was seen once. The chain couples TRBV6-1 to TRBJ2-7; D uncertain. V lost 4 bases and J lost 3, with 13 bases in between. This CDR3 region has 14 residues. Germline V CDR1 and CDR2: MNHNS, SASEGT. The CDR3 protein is CASSARQANYEQYF. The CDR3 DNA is TGTGCCAGCAGTGCAAGGCAGGCCAACTACGAGCAGTACTTC.

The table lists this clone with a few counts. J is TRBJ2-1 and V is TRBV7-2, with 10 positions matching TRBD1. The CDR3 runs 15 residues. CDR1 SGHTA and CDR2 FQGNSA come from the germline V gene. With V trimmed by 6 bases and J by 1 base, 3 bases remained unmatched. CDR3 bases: TGTGCCAGCAGTACGGACAGGGGGTCCTACAATGAGCAGTTCTTC. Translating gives CASSTDRGSYNEQFF.

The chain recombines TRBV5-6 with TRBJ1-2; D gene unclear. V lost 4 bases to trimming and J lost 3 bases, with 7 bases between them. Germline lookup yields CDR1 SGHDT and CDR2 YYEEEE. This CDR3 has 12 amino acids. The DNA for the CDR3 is TGTGCCAGCAGCCCGGGAGACTATGGCTACACCTTC. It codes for CASSPGDYGYTF. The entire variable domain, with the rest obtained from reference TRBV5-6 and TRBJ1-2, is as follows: DAGVTQSPTHLIKTRGQQVTLRCSPKSGHDTVSWYQQALGQGPQFIFQYYEEEERQRGNFPDRFSGHQFPNYSSELNVNALLLGDSALYLCASSPGDYGYTFGSGTRLTVV.